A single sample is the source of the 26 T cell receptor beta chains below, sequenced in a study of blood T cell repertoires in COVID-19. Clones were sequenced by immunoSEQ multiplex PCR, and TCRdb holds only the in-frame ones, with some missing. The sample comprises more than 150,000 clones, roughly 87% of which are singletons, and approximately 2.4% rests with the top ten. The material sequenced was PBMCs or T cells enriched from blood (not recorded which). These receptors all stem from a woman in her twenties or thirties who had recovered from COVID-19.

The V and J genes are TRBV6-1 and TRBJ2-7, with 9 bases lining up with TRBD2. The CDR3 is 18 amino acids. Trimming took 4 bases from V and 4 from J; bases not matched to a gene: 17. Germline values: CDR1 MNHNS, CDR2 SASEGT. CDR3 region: CASSAPRLADRPLYEQYF. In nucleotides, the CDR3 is TGTGCCAGCAGTGCCCCCAGACTAGCGGACAGACCTCTTTACGAGCAGTACTTC.

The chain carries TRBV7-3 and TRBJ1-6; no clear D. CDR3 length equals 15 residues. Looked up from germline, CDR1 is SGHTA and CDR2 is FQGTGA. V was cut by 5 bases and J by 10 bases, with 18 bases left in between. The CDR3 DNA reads TGTGCCAGCAGCCCCTCGGGAGGATTGGGGTCACCCCTCCACTTT. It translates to CASSPSGGLGSPLHF.

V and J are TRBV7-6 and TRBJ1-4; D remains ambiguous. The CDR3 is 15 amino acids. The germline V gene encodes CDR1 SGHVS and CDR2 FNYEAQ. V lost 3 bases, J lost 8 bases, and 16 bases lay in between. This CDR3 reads CASSFEGRMGEKLFF. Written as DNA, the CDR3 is TGTGCCAGCAGCTTTGAGGGCAGGATGGGCGAAAAACTGTTTTTT.

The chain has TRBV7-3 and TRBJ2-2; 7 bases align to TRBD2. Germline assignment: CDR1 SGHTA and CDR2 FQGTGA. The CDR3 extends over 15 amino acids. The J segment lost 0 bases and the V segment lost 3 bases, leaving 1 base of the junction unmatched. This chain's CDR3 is CASSLSGANTGELFF. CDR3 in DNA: TGTGCCAGCAGCTTGAGCGGGGCGAACACCGGGGAGCTGTTTTTT.

The CDR3 region is CASKFGGTGTEAFF. DNA for the CDR3: TGTGCCAGTAAATTTGGGGGGACGGGCACTGAAGCTTTCTTT. V and J are TRBV11-2 and TRBJ1-1; D may be TRBD1 (5 bases). Germline V gene data show CDR1 as SGHAT and CDR2 as FQNNGV. The CDR3 is made up of 14 amino acids. Trimming shortened V by 9 bases and J by 4 bases, and 18 bases separated the two germline ends.

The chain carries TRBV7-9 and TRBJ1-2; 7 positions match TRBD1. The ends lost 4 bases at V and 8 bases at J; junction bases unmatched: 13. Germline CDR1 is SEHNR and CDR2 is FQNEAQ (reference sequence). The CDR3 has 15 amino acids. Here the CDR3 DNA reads TGTGCCAGCAGCTCGACAGACAGGGTTTTGGGGGGCTACACCTTC. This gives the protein CASSSTDRVLGGYTF.

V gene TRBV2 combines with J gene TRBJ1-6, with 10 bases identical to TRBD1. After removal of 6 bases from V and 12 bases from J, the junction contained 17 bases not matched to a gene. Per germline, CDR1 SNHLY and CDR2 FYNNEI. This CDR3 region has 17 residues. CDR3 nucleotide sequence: TGTGCCAGCAGCCACACAGTTAGGATGACAGGGGGCAGACCCCTCCACTTT. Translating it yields CASSHTVRMTGGRPLHF.

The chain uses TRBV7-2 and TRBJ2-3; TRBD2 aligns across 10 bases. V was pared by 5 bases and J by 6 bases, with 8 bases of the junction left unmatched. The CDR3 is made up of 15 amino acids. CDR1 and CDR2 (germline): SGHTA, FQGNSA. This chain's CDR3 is CASSRPTSGEDTQYF. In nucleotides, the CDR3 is TGTGCCAGCAGCCGTCCCACTAGCGGGGAGGATACGCAGTATTTT.

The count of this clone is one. The CDR3 DNA sequence: TGTGCCAGCAGCGAAGGACTAGCGAGTTACAATGAGCAGTTCTTC. Its protein is CASSEGLASYNEQFF. The rearrangement links TRBV9 to TRBJ2-1, with 9 bases matching TRBD2. CDR1 is SGDLS and CDR2 is YYNGEE in the germline V gene. Trimming took 3 bases from V and 4 from J; bases not matched to a gene: 5. The CDR3 length is 15 residues. The full variable domain, completed using reference TRBV9 and TRBJ2-1, is DSGVTQTPKHLITATGQRVTLRCSPRSGDLSVYWYQQSLDQGLQFLIQYYNGEERAKGNILERFSAQQFPDLHSELNLSSLELGDSALYFCASSEGLASYNEQFFGPGTRLTVL.

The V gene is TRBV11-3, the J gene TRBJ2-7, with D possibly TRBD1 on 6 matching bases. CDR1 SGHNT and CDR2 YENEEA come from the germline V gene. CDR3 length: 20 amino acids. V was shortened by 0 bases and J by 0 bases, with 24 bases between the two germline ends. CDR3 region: CASSLEFLVVQGQSSYEQYF. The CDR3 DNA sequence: TGTGCCAGCAGCTTAGAGTTTTTGGTGGTTCAGGGACAATCCTCCTACGAGCAGTACTTC.

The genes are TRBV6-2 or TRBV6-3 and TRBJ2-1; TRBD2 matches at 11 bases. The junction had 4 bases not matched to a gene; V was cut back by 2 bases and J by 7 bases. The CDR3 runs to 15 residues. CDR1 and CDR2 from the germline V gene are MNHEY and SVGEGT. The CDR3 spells CASSYPTSGVNEQFF. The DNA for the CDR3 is TGTGCCAGCAGTTACCCGACTAGCGGGGTAAATGAGCAGTTCTTC.

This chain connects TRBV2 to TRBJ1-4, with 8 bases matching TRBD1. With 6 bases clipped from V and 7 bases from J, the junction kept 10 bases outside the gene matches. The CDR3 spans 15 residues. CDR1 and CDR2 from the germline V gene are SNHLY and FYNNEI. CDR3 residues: CASRPWTGTGEKLFF. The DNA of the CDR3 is TGTGCCAGCAGGCCCTGGACAGGGACGGGTGAAAAACTGTTTTTT.

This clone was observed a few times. The CDR3 region is CASSRGDTQYF. The DNA for the CDR3 is TGTGCCAGCTCACGAGGCGATACGCAGTATTTT. This chain joins TRBV18 and TRBJ2-3; D unclear. This CDR3 region has 11 residues. The ends were cut back, 4 bases at V and 6 bases at J, with 5 bases in the middle. Germline-derived CDR1 and CDR2 are KGHSH and LQKENI.

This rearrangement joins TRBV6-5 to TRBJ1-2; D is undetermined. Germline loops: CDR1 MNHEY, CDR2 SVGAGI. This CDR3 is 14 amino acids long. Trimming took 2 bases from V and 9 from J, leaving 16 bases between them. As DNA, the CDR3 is TGTGCCAGCAGTTACAGGCCGCCGGGAGGAAGCTACACCTTC. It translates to CASSYRPPGGSYTF.

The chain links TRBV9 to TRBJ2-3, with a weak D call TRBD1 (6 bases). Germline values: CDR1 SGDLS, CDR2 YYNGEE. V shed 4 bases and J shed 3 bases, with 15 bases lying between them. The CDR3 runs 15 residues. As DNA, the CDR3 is TGTGCCAGCAGCCTTAGACAGGATTTAACAGATACGCAGTATTTT. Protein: CASSLRQDLTDTQYF.

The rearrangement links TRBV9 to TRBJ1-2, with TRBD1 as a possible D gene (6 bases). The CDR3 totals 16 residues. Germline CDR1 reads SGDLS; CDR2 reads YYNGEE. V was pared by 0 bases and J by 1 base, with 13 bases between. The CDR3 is CASSVGGLGSNYGYTF. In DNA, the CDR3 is TGTGCCAGCAGCGTAGGGGGGCTGGGAAGTAACTATGGCTACACCTTC.

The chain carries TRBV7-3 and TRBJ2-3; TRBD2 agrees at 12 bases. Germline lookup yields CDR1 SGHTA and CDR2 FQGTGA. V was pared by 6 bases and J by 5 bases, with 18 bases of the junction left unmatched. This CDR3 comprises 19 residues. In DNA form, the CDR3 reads TGTGCCAGCAGTCCGAGACTAGCGGGAGAGGGGGGTTTGAGAGATACGCAGTATTTT. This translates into CASSPRLAGEGGLRDTQYF.

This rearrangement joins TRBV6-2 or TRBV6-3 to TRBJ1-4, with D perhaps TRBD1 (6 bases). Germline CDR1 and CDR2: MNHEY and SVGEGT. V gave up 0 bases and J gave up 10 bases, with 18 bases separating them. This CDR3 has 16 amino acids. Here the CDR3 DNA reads TGTGCCAGCAGTTACTCGCCGACAGGAGGTGAGCGAAAACTGTTTTTT. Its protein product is CASSYSPTGGERKLFF.

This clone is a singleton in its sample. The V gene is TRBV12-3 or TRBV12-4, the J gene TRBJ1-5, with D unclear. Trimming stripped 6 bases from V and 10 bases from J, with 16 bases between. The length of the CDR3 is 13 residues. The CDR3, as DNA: TGTGCCAGCAGGCGGGATGTCTTGGGACCCCAGCATTTT. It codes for CASRRDVLGPQHF.

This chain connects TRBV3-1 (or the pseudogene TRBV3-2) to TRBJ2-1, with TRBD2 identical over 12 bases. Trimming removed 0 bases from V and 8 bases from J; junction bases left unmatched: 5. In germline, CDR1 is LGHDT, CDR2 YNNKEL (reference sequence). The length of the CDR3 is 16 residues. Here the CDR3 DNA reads TGTGCCAGCAGCCAAGATCTACTAGCGGGGGGACATGAGCAGTTCTTC. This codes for CASSQDLLAGGHEQFF.

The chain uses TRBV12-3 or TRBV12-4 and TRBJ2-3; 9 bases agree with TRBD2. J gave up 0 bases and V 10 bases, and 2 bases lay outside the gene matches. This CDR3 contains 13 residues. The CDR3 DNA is TGTGCCACCGGGACTAGCAGCACAGATACGCAGTATTTT. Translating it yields CATGTSSTDTQYF.

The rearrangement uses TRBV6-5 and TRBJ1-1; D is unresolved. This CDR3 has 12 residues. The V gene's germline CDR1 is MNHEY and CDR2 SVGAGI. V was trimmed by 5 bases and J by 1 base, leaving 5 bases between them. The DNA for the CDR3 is TGTGCCAGCAGTCGGGGGAACACTGAAGCTTTCTTT. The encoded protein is CASSRGNTEAFF.

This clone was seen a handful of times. CDR3 amino acids: CASSQDWSRLVEQYF. The DNA for the CDR3 is TGTGCCAGCAGCCAAGATTGGTCTAGACTCGTCGAGCAGTACTTC. The chain has TRBV4-2 and TRBJ2-7; D uncertain. V lost 0 bases and J lost 6, with 15 bases in between. The CDR3 covers 15 residues. In germline, CDR1 is LGHNA, CDR2 YNFKEQ.

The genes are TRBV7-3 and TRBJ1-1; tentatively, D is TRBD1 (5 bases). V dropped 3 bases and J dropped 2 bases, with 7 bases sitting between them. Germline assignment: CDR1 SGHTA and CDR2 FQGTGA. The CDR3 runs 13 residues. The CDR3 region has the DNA TGTGCCAGCAGCTTGGGGACTAACACTGAAGCTTTCTTT. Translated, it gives CASSLGTNTEAFF.

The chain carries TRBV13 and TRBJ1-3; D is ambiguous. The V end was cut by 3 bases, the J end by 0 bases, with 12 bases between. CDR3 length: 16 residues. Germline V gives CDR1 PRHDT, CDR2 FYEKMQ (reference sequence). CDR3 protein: CASSFLGLSSGNTIYF. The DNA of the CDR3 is TGTGCCAGCAGCTTTCTCGGGTTGAGCTCTGGAAACACCATATATTTT.

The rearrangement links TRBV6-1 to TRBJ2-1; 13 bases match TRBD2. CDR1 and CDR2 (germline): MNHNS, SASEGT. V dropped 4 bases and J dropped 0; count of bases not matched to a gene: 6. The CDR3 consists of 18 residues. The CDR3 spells CASSVTSGGLPSYNEQFF. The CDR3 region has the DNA TGTGCCAGCAGTGTGACTAGCGGGGGGCTCCCCTCCTACAATGAGCAGTTCTTC.